This T cell receptor (beta chain) was observed in a study of blood T cell repertoires in COVID-19. The overall study: The United States, Italy and Spain were the sources of the acute and convalescent COVID-19 samples.

This table comes from immunoSEQ multiplex PCR, and its TCRdb copy is limited to in-frame clones, with some not included. Of 85,000 to 130,000 clones in the sample, under 90% were seen once. Trimming took 0 bases from V and 0 from J; bases not matched to a gene: 8. CDR1 and CDR2 (germline): SGDLS, YYNGEE. CDR3 length: 17 residues. The source material was peripheral blood. The chain couples TRBV9 to TRBJ1-1; 7 nucleotides agree with TRBD1. The TCR comes from a woman aged 60 to 75 with acute or convalescent COVID-19. This chain's CDR3 is CASSVEGTANLNTEAFF. CDR3 DNA sequence: TGTGCCAGCAGCGTAGAGGGGACAGCCAATTTGAACACTGAAGCTTTCTTT.